The next 26 T cell receptor beta chains were all read from a single sample in a study of T cell responses to AZD1222 COVID-19 vaccine. Assay used: immunoSEQ multiplex PCR; TCRdb lists only in-frame clones, some missing. The repertoire holds some 120,000 clones, with roughly nine tenths as singletons. The starting material was peripheral blood, obtained 28 days after the second AZD1222 dose. The receptors shown here come from an adult who received the AZD1222 COVID-19 vaccine.

The chain joins TRBV27 to TRBJ1-5, with 9 nucleotides matching TRBD1. The CDR3 spans 15 residues. After removal of 7 bases from V and 3 bases from J, the junction contained 7 bases not matched to a gene. CDR1 is MNHEY and CDR2 is SMNVEV in the germline V gene (reference sequence). The CDR3 sequence: CASNPGQGPNQPQHF. The CDR3 DNA reads as TGTGCCAGCAACCCGGGACAGGGCCCCAATCAGCCCCAGCATTTT.

The chain couples TRBV10-3 to TRBJ1-1, with 7 bases lining up with TRBD1. Germline CDR1 is ENHRY and CDR2 is SYGVKD. This CDR3 is built from 12 residues. With V trimmed by 7 bases and J by 5 bases, 4 bases remained unmatched. The CDR3 here is CAIKGGQTEAFF. The CDR3 coding sequence is TGTGCCATCAAAGGGGGACAGACTGAAGCTTTCTTT.

This chain links TRBV7-9 with TRBJ1-3, with D unresolved. Trimming took 1 base from V and 4 from J, leaving 2 bases between them. Germline V gene lookup returns CDR1 SEHNR and CDR2 FQNEAQ (reference sequence). This CDR3 has 12 amino acids. The CDR3 loop reads CASSLEGNTIYF. The CDR3 DNA sequence: TGTGCCAGCAGCTTAGAGGGAAACACCATATATTTT.

The rearrangement joins TRBV4-1 to TRBJ2-5; tentatively, D is TRBD1 (6 bases). This CDR3 has 13 amino acids. CDR1 is MGHRA, CDR2 YSYEKL, per germline. V was shortened by 0 bases and J by 6 bases, with 8 bases between the two germline ends. CDR3: CASSQDRGKTQYF. CDR3 bases: TGCGCCAGCAGCCAAGACAGGGGAAAGACCCAGTACTTC.

CDR3 sequence: CASSYSGYNEQFF. The CDR3 DNA reads as TGTGCCAGCAGTTACTCAGGGTACAATGAGCAGTTCTTC. This sequence joins TRBV6-2 or TRBV6-3 and TRBJ2-1; D not certain. From germline, CDR1 is MNHEY and CDR2 SVGEGT. Trimming left V 0 bases short and J 4 bases short, with 4 bases between. The CDR3 has 13 amino acids.

V gene TRBV6-5 combines with J gene TRBJ2-2, with 8 bases aligning to TRBD2. The germline V gene has CDR1 MNHEY and CDR2 SVGAGI. This CDR3 is built from 14 residues. Trimming removed 10 bases from V and 6 bases from J; junction bases left unmatched: 10. CDR3 sequence (DNA): TGTGCCACCCTCCGGTCGGGAGGGCCCGGGGAGCTGTTTTTT. Protein product: CATLRSGGPGELFF.

This chain connects TRBV6-5 to TRBJ2-7, with 9 bases identical to TRBD1. V was pared by 8 bases and J by 2 bases, with 7 bases of the junction left unmatched. CDR3 length equals 14 residues. Germline lookup yields CDR1 MNHEY and CDR2 SVGAGI. The CDR3 coding sequence is TGTGCCAGCGATAGGGACAGGGATGCCTACGAGCAGTACTTC. The encoded protein is CASDRDRDAYEQYF.

The chain employs TRBV9 and TRBJ2-7, with D unclear. Looked up from germline, CDR1 is SGDLS and CDR2 is YYNGEE. V was clipped by 0 bases and J by 6 bases, with 16 bases between them. The CDR3 consists of 15 residues. The CDR3: CASSVGAATPFEQYF. CDR3 nucleotides: TGTGCCAGCAGCGTAGGCGCAGCGACCCCTTTCGAGCAGTACTTC. Full variable domain (outside the CDR3, taken from reference TRBV9 and TRBJ2-7): DSGVTQTPKHLITATGQRVTLRCSPRSGDLSVYWYQQSLDQGLQFLIQYYNGEERAKGNILERFSAQQFPDLHSELNLSSLELGDSALYFCASSVGAATPFEQYFGPGTRLTVT.

The gene calls are TRBV12-5 and TRBJ2-1, with TRBD2 identical over 10 bases. The CDR3 has 14 residues. V lost 6 bases, J lost 7 bases, and 6 bases stayed unmatched. Per the germline V gene, CDR1 is LGHNT and CDR2 is FRNRAP. The CDR3 is CASGAGGDGNEQFF. The CDR3 DNA reads TGTGCTAGTGGAGCGGGAGGGGATGGGAATGAGCAGTTCTTC.

The chain combines TRBV7-2 with TRBJ1-5; 8 bases fit TRBD1. Germline V CDR1 and CDR2: SGHTA, FQGNSA. This CDR3 has 15 residues. V lost 5 bases and J lost 4; bases outside the gene matches: 7. Here the CDR3 reads CASSPNGQGNQPQHF. The CDR3 DNA is TGTGCCAGCAGCCCGAATGGACAGGGAAATCAGCCCCAGCATTTT.

This rearrangement joins TRBV6-1 to TRBJ1-3, with 8 bases matching TRBD1. In germline, CDR1 is MNHNS, CDR2 SASEGT. J lost 8 bases, V lost 4 bases, and 13 bases had no gene match. The CDR3 totals 16 residues. CDR3 loop: CASSVHRGVVLDTIYF. The CDR3 nucleotides are TGTGCCAGCAGTGTACACAGGGGGGTGGTGCTGGACACCATATATTTT.

V usage is TRBV9 and J usage is TRBJ2-1; 9 nucleotides match TRBD2. Germline V gene data show CDR1 as SGDLS and CDR2 as YYNGEE. The CDR3 has 15 residues. Trimming at V came to 6 bases and at J to 4 bases, leaving 8 bases not matched to a gene. CDR3 sequence reads: CASTRTSETYNEQFF. The CDR3 DNA reads TGTGCCAGCACCCGGACTAGCGAGACTTACAATGAGCAGTTCTTC.

This chain links TRBV27 with TRBJ1-5; D is undetermined. CDR1 and CDR2 from the germline V gene are MNHEY and SMNVEV (reference sequence). V lost 6 bases and J 2 bases, leaving 14 bases between the germline ends. The CDR3 runs to 15 residues. The CDR3 region has the DNA TGTGCCAGCAGCCCCGGACCTGGGGGCAATCAGCCCCAGCATTTT. As protein: CASSPGPGGNQPQHF.

This sequence joins TRBV2 and TRBJ1-5, with D possibly matching TRBD1 (5 bases). Germline CDR1 reads SNHLY; CDR2 reads FYNNEI. The CDR3 has 15 amino acids. The ends were cut back, 4 bases at V and 4 bases at J, with 14 bases in the middle. In DNA, the CDR3 is TGTGCCAGCAGTGTCGGGCAGGGCGGGAATCAGCCCCAGCATTTT. Its protein product is CASSVGQGGNQPQHF.

V gene TRBV2 combines with J gene TRBJ2-2; D gene unclear. The V end was cut by 2 bases, the J end by 7 bases, with 2 bases between. The CDR3 consists of 11 residues. The V gene's germline CDR1 is SNHLY and CDR2 FYNNEI. The CDR3 region has the DNA TGTGCCAGCAGTGAAATCGGGGAGCTGTTTTTT. Translation: CASSEIGELFF.

The chain links TRBV27 to TRBJ2-7; D perhaps matches TRBD1 (6 bases). Trimming took off 3 bases at V and 2 bases at J, with 17 bases between the two ends. Germline V CDR1 and CDR2: MNHEY, SMNVEV (reference sequence). The CDR3 runs to 16 residues. The CDR3 DNA reads as TGTGCCAGCAGTTTCGGTATTGCCAGGGGTACCTACGAGCAGTACTTC. Amino acids: CASSFGIARGTYEQYF.

The chain joins TRBV27 to TRBJ2-7; D tentatively fits TRBD1 or TRBD2 (5 bases each). V lost 2 bases and J lost 5, with 13 bases in between. CDR1 and CDR2 (germline): MNHEY, SMNVEV (reference sequence). CDR3 length: 14 residues. For the CDR3, the DNA is TGTGCCAGCAGTTTAGTCGGGGCCCAGGACGAGCAGTACTTC. As protein: CASSLVGAQDEQYF.

The chain couples TRBV10-3 to TRBJ1-5, with a weak D call TRBD1 (5 bases). The V end was cut by 4 bases, the J end by 5 bases, with 12 bases between. Germline V gene data show CDR1 as ENHRY and CDR2 as SYGVKD. The CDR3 contains 14 residues. This chain's CDR3 is CAISGSQGDQPQHF. The CDR3 DNA reads as TGTGCCATCAGTGGATCCCAGGGAGATCAGCCCCAGCATTTT.

This chain joins TRBV15 and TRBJ2-1; D remains unclear. Between the trimmed V and J ends, which lost 3 bases and 3 bases, there was a span of 9 bases. CDR3 size: 14 residues. In germline, CDR1 is LNHNV, CDR2 YYDKDF (reference sequence). The CDR3 region has the DNA TGTGCCACCAGCAGGGAGAAAATCTACAATGAGCAGTTCTTC. The encoded protein is CATSREKIYNEQFF.

V gene TRBV28 combines with J gene TRBJ2-3, with D possibly TRBD2 on 7 matching bases. V lost 8 bases and J 5 bases, leaving 17 bases between the germline ends. The CDR3 extends over 14 amino acids. Germline V CDR1 and CDR2: MDHEN, SYDVKM. The CDR3 DNA reads as TGTGCCAGCTACGGACGGGGGGCGATAGATACGCAGTATTTT. Translating gives CASYGRGAIDTQYF.

This rearrangement joins TRBV5-4 to TRBJ2-2; 7 bases map to TRBD2. The CDR3 extends over 13 amino acids. Germline V gene lookup returns CDR1 SGHNT and CDR2 YYREEE (reference sequence). Losses at the gene ends were 0 bases for V and 11 bases for J; bases not matched to a gene: 4. The CDR3 reads CASSLEASGELFF. The CDR3 coding sequence is TGTGCCAGCAGCTTGGAGGCTAGCGGAGAGCTGTTTTTT.

This rearrangement joins TRBV12-3 or TRBV12-4 to TRBJ2-5, with a tentative D call TRBD2 (7 bases). Between the trimmed V and J ends, which lost 10 bases and 4 bases, there was a span of 13 bases. The CDR3 covers 12 residues. The CDR3 is CATRGGRETQYF. The CDR3 DNA is TGTGCCACCAGGGGAGGGCGAGAGACCCAGTACTTC.

The J gene is TRBJ2-7, the V gene TRBV9; 8 bases are a match to TRBD1. Germline lookup yields CDR1 SGDLS and CDR2 YYNGEE. V gave up 4 bases and J gave up 3 bases; unmatched junction bases: 6. The CDR3 has 14 residues. As DNA, the CDR3 is TGTGCCAGCAGCCCGAGACAGGGGAACTACGAGCAGTACTTC. Residues: CASSPRQGNYEQYF.

The chain has TRBV7-8 and TRBJ2-2; D uncertain. The CDR3 covers 13 residues. The germline CDR1 and CDR2 sequences are SGHVS and FQNEAQ. Trimming cost V 5 bases and J 9 bases, with 13 bases left between them. CDR3 bases: TGTGCCAGCAGCCTAAGGGTTCCCAGGGAGCTGTTTTTT. Protein sequence: CASSLRVPRELFF.

V and J are TRBV5-4 and TRBJ2-5; 7 nucleotides agree with TRBD1. The CDR3 is 15 residues long. The germline gives CDR1 SGHNT, CDR2 YYREEE (reference sequence). Germline trimming cut 5 bases from V and 1 base from J; bases unmatched to any gene: 8. CDR3 region: CASRRGRDSQETQYF. In DNA form, the CDR3 reads TGTGCCAGCAGAAGGGGTCGGGACAGCCAAGAGACCCAGTACTTC. The full variable domain, rest sourced from reference TRBV5-4 and TRBJ2-5, is ETGVTQSPTHLIKTRGQQVTLRCSSQSGHNTVSWYQQALGQGPQFIFQYYREEENGRGNFPPRFSGLQFPNYSSELNVNALELDDSALYLCASRRGRDSQETQYFGPGTRLLVL.

V and J are TRBV18 and TRBJ2-7; 10 bases match TRBD1. The V and J ends lost 6 bases and 2 bases, in that order; junction bases with no gene match: 4. The CDR3 length is 14 residues. Germline assignment: CDR1 KGHSH and CDR2 LQKENI. CDR3 loop: CASSWGQGTYEQYF. The CDR3 DNA sequence: TGTGCCAGCTCGTGGGGACAGGGGACCTACGAGCAGTACTTC.